Presented here are 26 T cell receptor beta chains from one specimen sequenced in a study of blood T cell repertoires in COVID-19. The repertoire was sequenced with immunoSEQ multiplex PCR; TCRdb's copy has only in-frame clones and lacks some. The data contain 130,000 to 150,000 clones, 70% to 90% of them singletons. The sample consisted of peripheral blood. The receptor set was obtained from a woman aged 40 to 50 with active or convalescent COVID-19.

The chain combines TRBV12-3 or TRBV12-4 with TRBJ2-2; no clear D. The CDR3 covers 12 residues. With 3 bases removed from V and 4 bases from J, the gap between germline ends came to 3 bases. CDR3 sequence (DNA): TGTGCCAGCAGTTTCGTCACCGGGGAGCTGTTTTTT. Encoded protein: CASSFVTGELFF.

The V gene is TRBV28, the J gene TRBJ2-2, with D unresolved. Germline V gene lookup returns CDR1 MDHEN and CDR2 SYDVKM. This CDR3 has 17 residues. V shed 1 base and J shed 2 bases, with 14 bases lying between them. CDR3: CASSLFGRSLNTGELFF. For the CDR3, the DNA is TGTGCCAGCAGTTTATTCGGCAGGTCCTTAAACACCGGGGAGCTGTTTTTT.

This clone came up once. V and J are TRBV28 and TRBJ1-2; D is possibly TRBD1 (6 bases). V lost 6 bases to trimming and J lost 8 bases, with 22 bases between them. Germline V gives CDR1 MDHEN, CDR2 SYDVKM. The CDR3 is made up of 15 amino acids. Written as DNA, the CDR3 is TGTGCCAGCAGCCCACAGGGAGGGTTCCGAGGAGGCTACACCTTC. It translates to CASSPQGGFRGGYTF.

V and J are TRBV5-1 and TRBJ2-2, with TRBD1 matching over 10 bases. Losses at the gene ends were 3 bases for V and 6 bases for J; bases not matched to a gene: 5. Germline V gives CDR1 SGHRS, CDR2 YFSETQ. The CDR3 runs 15 residues. The CDR3 region is CASSSRQGAPGELFF. The CDR3 DNA reads as TGCGCCAGCAGCTCCCGACAGGGGGCCCCCGGGGAGCTGTTTTTT.

The chain couples TRBV6-2 or TRBV6-3 to TRBJ1-5; D gene uncertain. Per germline, CDR1 MNHEY and CDR2 SVGEGT. The ends were cut back, 3 bases at V and 2 bases at J, with 8 bases in the middle. This CDR3 is built from 14 residues. The chain's CDR3 is CASSYITGNQPQHF. The CDR3 nucleotides are TGTGCCAGCAGTTATATTACAGGCAATCAGCCCCAGCATTTT.

The chain carries TRBV6-1 and TRBJ1-4, with 7 bases that match TRBD1. This CDR3 is built from 15 residues. CDR1 is MNHNS, CDR2 SASEGT, per germline. V lost 3 bases and J lost 8; bases outside the gene matches: 9. The CDR3 DNA reads TGTGCCAGCAGTGATCGACAGGGTGGAAGGGAAAAACTGTTTTTT. The encoded protein is CASSDRQGGREKLFF.

The rearrangement joins TRBV24-1 to TRBJ2-2; TRBD2 might be the D (6 bases). The germline V and J ends were trimmed by 5 bases and 4 bases, with 10 bases remaining between them. The CDR3 has 14 residues. The V gene's germline CDR1 is KGHDR and CDR2 SFDVKD. Written as DNA, the CDR3 is TGTGCCACCAGTGCTGGGAGGCCCACCGGGGAGCTGTTTTTT. Amino acids: CATSAGRPTGELFF.

The chain is built from TRBV4-1 and TRBJ2-3; 8 bases map to TRBD2. V lost 4 bases, J lost 0 bases, and 9 bases stayed unmatched. Looked up from germline, CDR1 is MGHRA and CDR2 is YSYEKL. The CDR3 has 17 amino acids. CDR3 in amino acids: CASSPSGGPISTDTQYF. CDR3 DNA sequence: TGCGCCAGCAGCCCCAGCGGGGGCCCCATTAGCACAGATACGCAGTATTTT.

The V call is TRBV5-1, the J call TRBJ1-4; 10 positions match TRBD1. This CDR3 spans 15 amino acids. Germline V gene lookup returns CDR1 SGHRS and CDR2 YFSETQ. The V segment lost 5 bases and the J segment 6 bases; nucleotides outside the gene matches: 7. The CDR3 protein is CASSSRTGGDEKLFF. The CDR3 DNA reads TGCGCCAGCAGTTCACGGACAGGGGGGGATGAAAAACTGTTTTTT.

The rearrangement uses TRBV10-3 and TRBJ1-4; D remains unclear. V lost 4 bases to trimming and J lost 4 bases, with 7 bases between them. This CDR3 comprises 13 residues. The germline gives CDR1 ENHRY, CDR2 SYGVKD. CDR3: CAISATINEKLFF. CDR3 nucleotides: TGTGCCATCAGTGCCACTATTAATGAAAAACTGTTTTTT.

The genes are TRBV3-1 (or the pseudogene TRBV3-2) and TRBJ1-5, with D maybe TRBD1 (5 bases). The CDR3 contains 13 residues. Germline assignment: CDR1 LGHDT and CDR2 YNNKEL (reference sequence). Trimming took off 2 bases at V and 7 bases at J, with 9 bases between the two ends. The CDR3 loop is CASSQNRSQPQHF. CDR3 bases: TGTGCCAGCAGCCAAAACAGGAGCCAGCCCCAGCATTTT.

The chain is built from TRBV11-2 and TRBJ1-3; 7 positions match TRBD1. V shed 4 bases, J shed 4 bases, and the junction held 4 bases outside the gene matches. Germline CDR1 reads SGHAT; CDR2 reads FQNNGV. There are 14 residues in the CDR3. CDR3: CASSSTGSGNTIYF. The CDR3 nucleotides are TGTGCCAGCAGCTCGACAGGGAGCGGAAACACCATATATTTT. Variable domain in full (rest from reference TRBV11-2 and TRBJ1-3): EAGVAQSPRYKIIEKRQSVAFWCNPISGHATLYWYQQILGQGPKLLIQFQNNGVVDDSQLPKDRFSAERLKGVDSTLKIQPAKLEDSAVYLCASSSTGSGNTIYFGEGSWLTVV.

This clone has a single count. This chain uses TRBV27 with TRBJ1-2, with D perhaps TRBD1 (6 bases). This CDR3 is 14 amino acids long. Germline loops: CDR1 MNHEY, CDR2 SMNVEV (reference sequence). Trimming removed 9 bases from V and 2 bases from J, with 16 bases in between. CDR3 sequence: CASTSTGRNYGYTF. CDR3 bases: TGTGCCAGTACCTCGACAGGCCGGAACTATGGCTACACCTTC.

The rearrangement links TRBV19 to TRBJ1-2; 8 bases match TRBD1. The CDR3 is 15 residues long. Germline CDR1 LNHDA, CDR2 SQIVND (reference sequence). Unmatched junction bases numbered 2, after V lost 1 base and J lost 1 base. The CDR3 DNA is TGTGCCAGTAGTATAGGGACAGGGATTAACTATGGCTACACCTTC. Amino acid sequence: CASSIGTGINYGYTF.

The chain links TRBV28 to TRBJ1-2; D perhaps matches TRBD1 (5 bases). This CDR3 has 15 amino acids. Per the germline V gene, CDR1 is MDHEN and CDR2 is SYDVKM. Trimming shortened V by 3 bases and J by 2 bases, and 13 bases separated the two germline ends. The CDR3 here is CASSLYPQGNYGYTF. The CDR3 DNA follows: TGTGCCAGCAGTTTGTACCCTCAGGGCAACTATGGCTACACCTTC.

The chain combines TRBV28 with TRBJ2-5; D is possibly TRBD2 (6 bases). From germline, CDR1 is MDHEN and CDR2 SYDVKM. The V and J ends lost 3 bases and 5 bases respectively, with 16 bases between them. The CDR3 extends over 15 amino acids. CDR3: CASSLGRLVSETQYF. CDR3 DNA: TGTGCCAGCAGTTTGGGGAGGTTAGTTTCGGAGACCCAGTACTTC.

This clone was detected only a few times. The chain combines TRBV15 with TRBJ1-2; no firm D call. The CDR3 has 14 amino acids. The V end was cut by 5 bases, the J end by 5 bases, with 15 bases between. Germline V gene data show CDR1 as LNHNV and CDR2 as YYDKDF (reference sequence). The CDR3 DNA sequence: TGTGCCACCAGCTCAGGTGGCGCGGGGTATGGCTACACCTTC. This codes for CATSSGGAGYGYTF.

The rearrangement joins TRBV4-2 to TRBJ2-3; the match to TRBD2 covers 8 bases. Germline V CDR1 and CDR2: LGHNA, YNFKEQ. The V gene end was trimmed by 7 bases and the J gene end by 3 bases; junction bases not matched to a gene: 12. The CDR3 extends over 16 amino acids. In nucleotides, the CDR3 is TGTGCCAGCACTAAGAGGGCTAGCGGGTTTACAGATACGCAGTATTTT. The encoded protein is CASTKRASGFTDTQYF.

This clone was seen only once. The junction departs from the called germline gene at one end, perhaps through a read error. This chain links TRBV6-5 with TRBJ1-3, with 9 bases identical to TRBD1. Germline V CDR1 and CDR2: MNHEY, SVGAGI. This CDR3 is built from 16 residues. Here the CDR3 reads CASSYLQGATGNTIYF. The CDR3 region has the DNA TGTGCCAGCAGCTACTTACAGGGGGCCACAGGAAACACCATATATTTT.

The chain links TRBV30 to TRBJ1-4, with 8 bases that match TRBD1. V shed 2 bases and J 5 bases; nucleotides not matched to a gene: 10. This CDR3 comprises 16 residues. Germline V gene sequence: CDR1 GTSNPN, CDR2 SVGIG (reference sequence). The CDR3 nucleotides read TGTGCCTGGAGTCTCCTCTTGACAGGGGTAAATGAAAAACTGTTTTTT. Residues: CAWSLLLTGVNEKLFF.

V and J are TRBV19 and TRBJ1-1, with D tentatively TRBD1 (5 bases). The CDR3 contains 15 residues. The V gene lost 7 bases and the J gene lost 2 bases, with 17 bases spanning the gap. CDR1 is LNHDA and CDR2 is SQIVND in the germline V gene (reference sequence). The CDR3 is CASTEYGQGNTEAFF. The DNA for the CDR3 is TGTGCCAGTACCGAATACGGGCAGGGAAACACTGAAGCTTTCTTT.

About this clone: At the DNA level, this CDR3 is encoded by other sequences in the same sample as well. The gene calls are TRBV11-2 and TRBJ1-1; 7 nucleotides align to TRBD1. CDR1 and CDR2 (germline): SGHAT, FQNNGV. The junction had 3 bases not matched to a gene; V was cut back by 4 bases and J by 4 bases. The CDR3 has 13 amino acids. The DNA of the CDR3 is TGTGCCAGCAGCTCCCAGGGGGGCACTGAAGCTTTCTTT. Translating gives CASSSQGGTEAFF.

This chain connects TRBV10-2 to TRBJ2-7, with TRBD1 matching 7 bases. V shed 4 bases and J 2 bases; nucleotides not matched to a gene: 8. The CDR3 runs to 15 residues. CDR1 is WSHSY, CDR2 SAAADI, per germline. CDR3 bases: TGCGCCAGCAGTGGGGGGCCGGGACAGACCTACGAGCAGTACTTC. This encodes CASSGGPGQTYEQYF.

The V and J genes are TRBV4-1 and TRBJ1-2; D is possibly TRBD1 (5 bases). Germline V gene sequence: CDR1 MGHRA, CDR2 YSYEKL. The CDR3 length is 15 residues. Trimming shortened V by 3 bases and J by 4 bases, and 15 bases separated the two germline ends. The CDR3 DNA reads as TGCGCCAGCAGCCAGAGCCACGGGGGGAGCTATGGCTACACCTTC. It encodes CASSQSHGGSYGYTF.

J is TRBJ1-2 and V is TRBV6-4, with 8 bases that match TRBD1. The CDR3 is 15 residues long. Germline V gene lookup returns CDR1 MRHNA and CDR2 SNTAGT. Trimming removed 8 bases from V and 5 bases from J; junction bases left unmatched: 13. CDR3 nucleotide sequence: TGTGCCAGCCCACGACGACCGGACAGGGCTTATGGCTACACCTTC. Translating gives CASPRRPDRAYGYTF.

J is TRBJ1-6 and V is TRBV28; 11 bases agree with TRBD1. After removal of 6 bases from V and 13 bases from J, the junction contained 8 bases not matched to a gene. The length of the CDR3 is 14 residues. Per germline, CDR1 MDHEN and CDR2 SYDVKM. In DNA, the CDR3 is TGTGCCAGCAGGCCGGACAGGGGGCACGGTCCCCTCCACTTT. Amino acid sequence: CASRPDRGHGPLHF. Combining the CDR3 with reference TRBV28 and TRBJ1-6 gives the whole variable domain DVKVTQSSRYLVKRTGEKVFLECVQDMDHENMFWYRQDPGLGLRLIYFSYDVKMKEKGDIPEGYSVSREKKERFSLILESASTNQTSMYLCASRPDRGHGPLHFGNGTRLTVT.